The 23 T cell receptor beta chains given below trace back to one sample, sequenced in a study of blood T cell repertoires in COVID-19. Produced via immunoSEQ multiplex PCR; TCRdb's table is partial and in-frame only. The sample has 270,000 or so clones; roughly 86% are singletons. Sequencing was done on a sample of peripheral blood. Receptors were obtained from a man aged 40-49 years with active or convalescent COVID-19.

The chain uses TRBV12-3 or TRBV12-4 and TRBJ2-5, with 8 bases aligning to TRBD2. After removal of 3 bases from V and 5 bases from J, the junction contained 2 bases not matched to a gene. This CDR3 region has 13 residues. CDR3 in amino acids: CASSFGGGETQYF. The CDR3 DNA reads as TGTGCCAGCAGTTTTGGCGGGGGGGAGACCCAGTACTTC.

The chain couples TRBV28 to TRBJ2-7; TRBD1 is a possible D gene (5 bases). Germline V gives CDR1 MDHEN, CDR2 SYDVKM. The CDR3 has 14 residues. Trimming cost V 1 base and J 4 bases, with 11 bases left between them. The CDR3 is CASSLYAGLYEQYF. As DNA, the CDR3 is TGTGCCAGCAGTTTATATGCAGGGTTGTACGAGCAGTACTTC.

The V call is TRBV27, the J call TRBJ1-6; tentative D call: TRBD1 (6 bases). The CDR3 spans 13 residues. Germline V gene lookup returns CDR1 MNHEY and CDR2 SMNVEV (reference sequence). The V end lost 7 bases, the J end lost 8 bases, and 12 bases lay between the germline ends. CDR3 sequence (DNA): TGTGCCAGCACTTCCGGACAGTATTCACCCCTCCACTTT. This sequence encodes CASTSGQYSPLHF.

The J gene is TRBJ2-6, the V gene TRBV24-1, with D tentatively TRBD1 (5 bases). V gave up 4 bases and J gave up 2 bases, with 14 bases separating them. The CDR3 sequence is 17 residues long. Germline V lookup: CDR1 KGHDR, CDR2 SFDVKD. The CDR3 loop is CATSDPTRGPGANVLTF. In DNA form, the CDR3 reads TGTGCCACCAGTGACCCTACAAGGGGTCCTGGGGCCAACGTCCTGACTTTC.

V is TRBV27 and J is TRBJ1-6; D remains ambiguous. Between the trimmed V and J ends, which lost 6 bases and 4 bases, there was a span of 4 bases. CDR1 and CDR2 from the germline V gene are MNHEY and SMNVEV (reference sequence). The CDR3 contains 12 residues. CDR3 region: CASSQYNSPLHF. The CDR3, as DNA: TGTGCCAGCAGCCAATATAATTCACCCCTCCACTTT.

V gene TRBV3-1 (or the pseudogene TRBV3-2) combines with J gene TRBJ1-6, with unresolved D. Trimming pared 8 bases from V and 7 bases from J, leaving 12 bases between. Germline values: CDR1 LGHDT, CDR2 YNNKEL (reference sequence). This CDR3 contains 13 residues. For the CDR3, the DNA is TGTGCCAGCCAGCAGTCGAGGAATTCACCCCTCCACTTT. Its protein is CASQQSRNSPLHF.

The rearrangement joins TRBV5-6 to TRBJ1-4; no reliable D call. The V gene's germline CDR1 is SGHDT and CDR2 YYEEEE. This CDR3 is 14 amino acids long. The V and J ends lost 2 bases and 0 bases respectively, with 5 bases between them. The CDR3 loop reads CASSFVATNEKLFF. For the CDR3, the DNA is TGTGCCAGCAGCTTTGTCGCAACTAATGAAAAACTGTTTTTT.

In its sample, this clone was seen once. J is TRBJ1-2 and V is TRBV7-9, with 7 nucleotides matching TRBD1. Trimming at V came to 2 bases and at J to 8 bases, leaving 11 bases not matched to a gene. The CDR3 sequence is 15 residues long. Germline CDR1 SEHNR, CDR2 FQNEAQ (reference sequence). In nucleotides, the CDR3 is TGTGCCAGCAGCTTAACGGTAGACAGGGAAAACGGCTACACCTTC. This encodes CASSLTVDRENGYTF.

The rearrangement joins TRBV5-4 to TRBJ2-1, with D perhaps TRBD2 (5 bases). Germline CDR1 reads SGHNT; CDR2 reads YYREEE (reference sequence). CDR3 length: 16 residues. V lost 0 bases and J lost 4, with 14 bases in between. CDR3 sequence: CASSLGRGWGYNEQFF. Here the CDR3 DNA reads TGTGCCAGCAGCTTGGGACGGGGTTGGGGATACAATGAGCAGTTCTTC.

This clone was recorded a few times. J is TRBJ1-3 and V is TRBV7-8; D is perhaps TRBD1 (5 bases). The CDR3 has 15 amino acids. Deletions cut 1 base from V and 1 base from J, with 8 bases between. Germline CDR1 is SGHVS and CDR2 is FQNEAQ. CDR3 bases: TGTGCCAGCAGCTTAGACCAGGGATCTGGAAACACCATATATTTT. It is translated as CASSLDQGSGNTIYF.

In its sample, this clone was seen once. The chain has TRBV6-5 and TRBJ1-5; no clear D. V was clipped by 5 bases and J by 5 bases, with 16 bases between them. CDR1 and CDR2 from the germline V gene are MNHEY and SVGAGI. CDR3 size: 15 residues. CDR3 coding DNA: TGTGCCAGCAGTCGGGCAGGAGGGTTTGATCAGCCCCAGCATTTT. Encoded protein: CASSRAGGFDQPQHF.

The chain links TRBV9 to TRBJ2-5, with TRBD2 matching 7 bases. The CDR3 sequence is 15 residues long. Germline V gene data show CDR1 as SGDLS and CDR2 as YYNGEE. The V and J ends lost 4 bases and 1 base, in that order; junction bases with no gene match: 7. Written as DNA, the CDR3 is TGTGCCAGCAGCCTTACAGCGGGACTCCAAGAGACCCAGTACTTC. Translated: CASSLTAGLQETQYF.

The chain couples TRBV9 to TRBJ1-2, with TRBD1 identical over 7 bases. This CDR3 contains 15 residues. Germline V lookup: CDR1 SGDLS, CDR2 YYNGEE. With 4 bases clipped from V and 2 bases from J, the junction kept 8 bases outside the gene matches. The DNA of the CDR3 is TGTGCCAGCAGCCCCTTAGGGACAGCAAACTATGGCTACACCTTC. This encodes CASSPLGTANYGYTF.

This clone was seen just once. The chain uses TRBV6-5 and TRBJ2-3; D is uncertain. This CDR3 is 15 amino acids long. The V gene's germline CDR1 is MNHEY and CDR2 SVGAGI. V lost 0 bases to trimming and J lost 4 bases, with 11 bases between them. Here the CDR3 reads CASSYSNPAADTQYF. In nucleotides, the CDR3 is TGTGCCAGCAGTTACTCGAATCCGGCGGCAGATACGCAGTATTTT.

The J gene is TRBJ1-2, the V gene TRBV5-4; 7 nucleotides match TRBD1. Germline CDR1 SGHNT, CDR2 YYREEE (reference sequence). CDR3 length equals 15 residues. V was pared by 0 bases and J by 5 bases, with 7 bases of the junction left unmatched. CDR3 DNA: TGTGCCAGCAGCTTGGAGGGACAGAAGGTATATGGCTACACCTTC. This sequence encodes CASSLEGQKVYGYTF.

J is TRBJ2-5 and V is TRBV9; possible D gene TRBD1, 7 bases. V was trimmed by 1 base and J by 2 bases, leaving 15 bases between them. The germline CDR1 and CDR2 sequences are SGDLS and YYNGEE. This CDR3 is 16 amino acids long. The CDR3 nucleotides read TGTGCCAGCAGCGTACCCCTGGCGGGACAGCAAGAGACCCAGTACTTC. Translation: CASSVPLAGQQETQYF.

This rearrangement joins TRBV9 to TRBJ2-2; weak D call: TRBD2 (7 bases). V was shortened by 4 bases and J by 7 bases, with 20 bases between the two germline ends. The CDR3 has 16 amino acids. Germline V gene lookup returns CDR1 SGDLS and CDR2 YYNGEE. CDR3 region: CASSLRGGAKNGELFF. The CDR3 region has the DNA TGTGCCAGCAGCCTCCGAGGGGGGGCGAAGAACGGGGAGCTGTTTTTT.

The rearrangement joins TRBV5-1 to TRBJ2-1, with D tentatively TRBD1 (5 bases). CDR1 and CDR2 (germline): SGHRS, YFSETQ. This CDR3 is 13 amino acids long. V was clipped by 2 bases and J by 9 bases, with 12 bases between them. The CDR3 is CASSFPARGEQFF. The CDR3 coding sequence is TGCGCCAGCAGCTTCCCGGCTAGGGGTGAGCAGTTCTTC.

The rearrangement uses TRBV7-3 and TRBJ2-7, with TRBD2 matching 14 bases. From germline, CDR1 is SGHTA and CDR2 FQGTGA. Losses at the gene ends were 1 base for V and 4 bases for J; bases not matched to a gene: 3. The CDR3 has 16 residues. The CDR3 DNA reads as TGTGCCAGCAGCTTAAGTGGGACTAGCGGGGGTTACGAGCAGTACTTC. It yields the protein CASSLSGTSGGYEQYF.

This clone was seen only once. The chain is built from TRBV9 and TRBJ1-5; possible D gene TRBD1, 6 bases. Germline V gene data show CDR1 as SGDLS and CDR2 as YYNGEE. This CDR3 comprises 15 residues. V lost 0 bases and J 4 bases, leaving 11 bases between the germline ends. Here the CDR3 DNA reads TGTGCCAGCAGCGTAGGTCAGGGGCTAAATCAGCCCCAGCATTTT. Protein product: CASSVGQGLNQPQHF.

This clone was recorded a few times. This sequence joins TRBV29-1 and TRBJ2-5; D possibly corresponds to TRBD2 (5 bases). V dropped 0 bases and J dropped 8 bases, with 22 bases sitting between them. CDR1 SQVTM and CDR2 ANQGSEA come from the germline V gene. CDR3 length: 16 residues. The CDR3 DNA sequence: TGCAGCGTTGAAGATGAATCAGGACCGGCGGGTTTAACCCAGTACTTC. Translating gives CSVEDESGPAGLTQYF.

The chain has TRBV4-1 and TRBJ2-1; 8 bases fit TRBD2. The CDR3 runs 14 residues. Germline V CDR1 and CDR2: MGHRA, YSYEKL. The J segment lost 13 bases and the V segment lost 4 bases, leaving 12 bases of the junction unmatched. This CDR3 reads CASSLGEISGDQFF. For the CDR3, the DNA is TGCGCCAGCAGCCTTGGGGAGATTAGCGGGGACCAGTTCTTC.

The CDR3 loop reads CASSLYGTNTGELFF. The CDR3 region has the DNA TGTGCCAGCAGTTTATACGGGACGAACACCGGGGAGCTGTTTTTT. J is TRBJ2-2 and V is TRBV27; maybe TRBD2 (5 bases). The germline CDR1 and CDR2 sequences are MNHEY and SMNVEV (reference sequence). This CDR3 is built from 15 residues. Trimming removed 1 base at V and 0 bases at J, with 6 bases between.